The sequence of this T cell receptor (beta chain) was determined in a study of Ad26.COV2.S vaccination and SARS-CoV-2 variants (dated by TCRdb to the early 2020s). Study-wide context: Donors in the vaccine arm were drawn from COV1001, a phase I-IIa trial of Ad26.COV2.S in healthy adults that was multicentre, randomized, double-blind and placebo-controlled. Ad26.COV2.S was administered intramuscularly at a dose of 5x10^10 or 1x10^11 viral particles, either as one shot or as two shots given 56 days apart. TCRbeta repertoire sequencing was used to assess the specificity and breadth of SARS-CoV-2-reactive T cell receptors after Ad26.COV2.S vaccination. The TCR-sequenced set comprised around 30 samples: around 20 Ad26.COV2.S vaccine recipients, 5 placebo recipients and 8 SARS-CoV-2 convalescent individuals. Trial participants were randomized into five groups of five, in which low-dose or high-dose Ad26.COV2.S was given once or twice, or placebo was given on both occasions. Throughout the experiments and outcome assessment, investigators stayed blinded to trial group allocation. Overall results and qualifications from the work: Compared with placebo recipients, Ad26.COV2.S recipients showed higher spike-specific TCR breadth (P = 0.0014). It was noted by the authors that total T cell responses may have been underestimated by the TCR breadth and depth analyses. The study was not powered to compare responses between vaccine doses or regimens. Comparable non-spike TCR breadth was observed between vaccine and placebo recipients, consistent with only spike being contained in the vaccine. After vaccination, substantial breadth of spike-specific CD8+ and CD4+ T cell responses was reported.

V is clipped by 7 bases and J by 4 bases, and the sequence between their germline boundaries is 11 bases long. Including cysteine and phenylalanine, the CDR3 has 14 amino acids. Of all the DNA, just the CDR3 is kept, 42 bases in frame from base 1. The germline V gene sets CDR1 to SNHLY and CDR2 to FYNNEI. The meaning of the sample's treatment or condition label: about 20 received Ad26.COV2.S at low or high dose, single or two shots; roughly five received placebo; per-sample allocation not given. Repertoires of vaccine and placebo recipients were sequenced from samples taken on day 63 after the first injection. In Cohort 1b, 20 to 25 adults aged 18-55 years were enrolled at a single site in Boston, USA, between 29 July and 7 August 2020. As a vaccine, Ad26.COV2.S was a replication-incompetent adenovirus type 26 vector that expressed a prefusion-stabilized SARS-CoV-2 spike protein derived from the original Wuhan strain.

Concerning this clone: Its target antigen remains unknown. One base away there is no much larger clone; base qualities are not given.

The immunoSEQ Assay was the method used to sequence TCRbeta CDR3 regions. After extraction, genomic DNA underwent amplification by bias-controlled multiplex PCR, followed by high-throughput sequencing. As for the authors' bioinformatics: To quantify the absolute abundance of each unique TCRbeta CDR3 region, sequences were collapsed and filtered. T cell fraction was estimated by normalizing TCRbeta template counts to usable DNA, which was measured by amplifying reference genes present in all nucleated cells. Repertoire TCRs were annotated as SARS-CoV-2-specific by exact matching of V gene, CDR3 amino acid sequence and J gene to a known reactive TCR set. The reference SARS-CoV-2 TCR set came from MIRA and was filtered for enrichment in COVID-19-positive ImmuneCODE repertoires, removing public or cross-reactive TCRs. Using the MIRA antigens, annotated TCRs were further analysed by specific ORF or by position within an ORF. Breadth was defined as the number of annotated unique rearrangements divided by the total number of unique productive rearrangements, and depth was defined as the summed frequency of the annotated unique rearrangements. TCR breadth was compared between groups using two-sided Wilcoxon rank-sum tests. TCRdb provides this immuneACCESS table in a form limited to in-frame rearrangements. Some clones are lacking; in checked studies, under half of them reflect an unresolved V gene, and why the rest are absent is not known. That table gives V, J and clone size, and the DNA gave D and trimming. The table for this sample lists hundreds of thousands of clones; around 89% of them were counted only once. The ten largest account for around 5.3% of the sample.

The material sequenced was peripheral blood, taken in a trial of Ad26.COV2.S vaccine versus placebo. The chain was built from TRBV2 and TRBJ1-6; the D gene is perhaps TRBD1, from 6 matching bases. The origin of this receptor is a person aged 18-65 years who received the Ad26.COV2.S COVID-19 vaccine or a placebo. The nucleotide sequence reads TGTGCCAGCAAGTTACAGGGTTATAATTCACCCCTCCACTTT. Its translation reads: CASKLQGYNSPLHF.